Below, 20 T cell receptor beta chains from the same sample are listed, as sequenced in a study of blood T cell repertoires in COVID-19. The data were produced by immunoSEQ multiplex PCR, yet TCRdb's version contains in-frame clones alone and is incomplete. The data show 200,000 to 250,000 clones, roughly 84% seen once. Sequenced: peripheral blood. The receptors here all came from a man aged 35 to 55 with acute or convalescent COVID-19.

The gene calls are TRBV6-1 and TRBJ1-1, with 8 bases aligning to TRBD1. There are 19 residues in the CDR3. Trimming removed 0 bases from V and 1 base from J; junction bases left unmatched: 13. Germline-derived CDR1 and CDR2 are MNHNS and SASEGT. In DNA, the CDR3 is TGTGCCAGCAGTGAAGCGGCGAATCTGTGGCAGGGGGCGAACACTGAAGCTTTCTTT. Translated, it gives CASSEAANLWQGANTEAFF.

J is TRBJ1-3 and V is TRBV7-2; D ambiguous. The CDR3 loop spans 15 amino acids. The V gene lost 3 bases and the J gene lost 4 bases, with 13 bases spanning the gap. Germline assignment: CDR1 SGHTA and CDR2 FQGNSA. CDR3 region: CASSFQANAGNTIYF. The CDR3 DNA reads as TGTGCCAGCAGCTTCCAGGCCAACGCAGGAAACACCATATATTTT.

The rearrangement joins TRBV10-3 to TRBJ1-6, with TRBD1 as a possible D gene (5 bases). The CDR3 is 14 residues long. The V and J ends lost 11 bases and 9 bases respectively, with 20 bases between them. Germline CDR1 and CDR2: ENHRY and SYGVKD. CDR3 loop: CASAGGSAISPLHF. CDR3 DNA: TGTGCCTCGGCCGGGGGTTCGGCTATTTCACCCCTCCACTTT.

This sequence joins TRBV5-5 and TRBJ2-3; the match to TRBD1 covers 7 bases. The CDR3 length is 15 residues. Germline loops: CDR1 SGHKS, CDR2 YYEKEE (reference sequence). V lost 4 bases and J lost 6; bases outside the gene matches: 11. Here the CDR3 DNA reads TGTGCCAGCAGCATTACAGGGGCCCCAGGGGATACGCAGTATTTT. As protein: CASSITGAPGDTQYF.

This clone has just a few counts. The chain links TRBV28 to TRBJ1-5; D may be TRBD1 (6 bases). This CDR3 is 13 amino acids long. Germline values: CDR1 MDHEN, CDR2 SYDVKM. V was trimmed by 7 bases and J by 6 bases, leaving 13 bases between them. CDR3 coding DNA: TGTGCCAGCAAGCGGGGGCAAGGTCAGCCCCAGCATTTT. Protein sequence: CASKRGQGQPQHF.

This chain's CDR3 is CASSVRTGANTGELFF. The CDR3 nucleotides are TGTGCCAGCAGCGTACGGACAGGGGCGAACACCGGGGAGCTGTTTTTT. The chain couples TRBV9 to TRBJ2-2; 9 nucleotides align to TRBD1. The length of the CDR3 is 16 residues. The J segment lost 0 bases and the V segment lost 1 base, leaving 1 base of the junction unmatched. Looked up from germline, CDR1 is SGDLS and CDR2 is YYNGEE.

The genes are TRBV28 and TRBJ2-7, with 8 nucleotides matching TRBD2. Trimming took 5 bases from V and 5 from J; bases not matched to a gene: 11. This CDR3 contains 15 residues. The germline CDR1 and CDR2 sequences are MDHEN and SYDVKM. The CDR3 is CASSVPGLGTNEQYF. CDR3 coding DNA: TGTGCCAGCAGTGTCCCGGGACTAGGGACCAACGAGCAGTACTTC.

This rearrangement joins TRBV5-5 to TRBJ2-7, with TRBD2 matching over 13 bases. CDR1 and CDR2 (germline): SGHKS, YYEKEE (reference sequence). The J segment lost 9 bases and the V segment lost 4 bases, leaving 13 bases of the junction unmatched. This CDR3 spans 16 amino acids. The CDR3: CASSPTSGGPGLGQYF. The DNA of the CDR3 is TGTGCCAGCAGCCCGACTAGCGGGGGGCCCGGGTTAGGGCAGTACTTC.

CDR3 sequence reads: CASSWDQGGDGTEAFF. The CDR3 region has the DNA TGTGCCAGCAGTTGGGACCAAGGGGGCGACGGCACTGAAGCTTTCTTT. This chain connects TRBV28 to TRBJ1-1, with TRBD1 matching 7 bases. V gave up 4 bases and J gave up 4 bases; unmatched junction bases: 12. The CDR3 is made up of 16 amino acids. The germline gives CDR1 MDHEN, CDR2 SYDVKM.

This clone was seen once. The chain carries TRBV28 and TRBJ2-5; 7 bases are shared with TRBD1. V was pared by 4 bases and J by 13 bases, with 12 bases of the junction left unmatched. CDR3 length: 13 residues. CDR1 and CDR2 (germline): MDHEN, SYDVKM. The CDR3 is CASSSTGTGHGYF. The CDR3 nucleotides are TGTGCCAGCAGTTCGACAGGGACGGGACACGGGTACTTC.

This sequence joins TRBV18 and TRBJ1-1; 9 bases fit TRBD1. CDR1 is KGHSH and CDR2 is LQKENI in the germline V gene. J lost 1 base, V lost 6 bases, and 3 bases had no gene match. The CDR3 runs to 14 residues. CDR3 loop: CASSGQGGNTEAFF. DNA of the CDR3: TGTGCCAGCTCGGGACAGGGTGGGAACACTGAAGCTTTCTTT.

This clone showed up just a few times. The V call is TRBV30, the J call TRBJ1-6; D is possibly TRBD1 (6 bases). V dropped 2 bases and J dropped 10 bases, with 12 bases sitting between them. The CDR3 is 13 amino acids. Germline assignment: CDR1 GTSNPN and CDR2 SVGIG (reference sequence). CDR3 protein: CAWSFQGTSPLHF. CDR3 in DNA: TGTGCCTGGAGTTTCCAGGGGACCTCACCCCTCCACTTT.

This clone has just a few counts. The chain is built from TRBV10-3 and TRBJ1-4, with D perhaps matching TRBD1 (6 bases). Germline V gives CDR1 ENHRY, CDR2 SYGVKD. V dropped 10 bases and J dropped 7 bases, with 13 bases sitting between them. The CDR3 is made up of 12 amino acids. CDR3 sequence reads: CATSRGGEKLFF. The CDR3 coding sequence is TGTGCCACCTCCAGGGGTGGTGAAAAACTGTTTTTT.

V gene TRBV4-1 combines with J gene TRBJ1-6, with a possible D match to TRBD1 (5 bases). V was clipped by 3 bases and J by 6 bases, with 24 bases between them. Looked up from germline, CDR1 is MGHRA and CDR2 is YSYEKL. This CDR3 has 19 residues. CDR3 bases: TGCGCCAGCAGCCACCACCCTCGGGGGAGTCATTGGGGTAATTCACCCCTCCACTTT. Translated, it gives CASSHHPRGSHWGNSPLHF.

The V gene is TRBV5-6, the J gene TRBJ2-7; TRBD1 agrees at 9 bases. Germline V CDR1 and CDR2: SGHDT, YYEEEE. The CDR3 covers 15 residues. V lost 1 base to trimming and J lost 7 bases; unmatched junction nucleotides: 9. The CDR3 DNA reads TGTGCCAGCAGCTTGCTCGGACAGGGGATTCGGGAGCAGTACTTC. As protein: CASSLLGQGIREQYF. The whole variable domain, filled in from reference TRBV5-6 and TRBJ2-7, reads DAGVTQSPTHLIKTRGQQVTLRCSPKSGHDTVSWYQQALGQGPQFIFQYYEEEERQRGNFPDRFSGHQFPNYSSELNVNALLLGDSALYLCASSLLGQGIREQYFGPGTRLTVT.

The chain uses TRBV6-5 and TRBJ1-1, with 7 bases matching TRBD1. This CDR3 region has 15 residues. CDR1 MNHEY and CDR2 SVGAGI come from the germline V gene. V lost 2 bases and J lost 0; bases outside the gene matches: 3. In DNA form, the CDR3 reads TGTGCCAGCAGTTACGCGGGACAGATGAACACTGAAGCTTTCTTT. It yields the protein CASSYAGQMNTEAFF.

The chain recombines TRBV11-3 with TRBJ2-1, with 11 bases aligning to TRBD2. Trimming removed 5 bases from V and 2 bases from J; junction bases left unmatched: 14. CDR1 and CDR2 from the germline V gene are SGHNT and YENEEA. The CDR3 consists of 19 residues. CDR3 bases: TGTGCCAGCAGCCCACTAGCGGGGGCCTTTAGAGAAGCCTACAATGAGCAGTTCTTC. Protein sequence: CASSPLAGAFREAYNEQFF.

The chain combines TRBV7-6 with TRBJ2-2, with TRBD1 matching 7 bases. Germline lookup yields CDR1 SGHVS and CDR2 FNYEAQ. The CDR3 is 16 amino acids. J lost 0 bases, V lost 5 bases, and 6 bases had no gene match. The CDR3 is CASSPGTAANTGELFF. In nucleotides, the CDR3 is TGTGCCAGCAGCCCAGGGACAGCCGCGAACACCGGGGAGCTGTTTTTT.

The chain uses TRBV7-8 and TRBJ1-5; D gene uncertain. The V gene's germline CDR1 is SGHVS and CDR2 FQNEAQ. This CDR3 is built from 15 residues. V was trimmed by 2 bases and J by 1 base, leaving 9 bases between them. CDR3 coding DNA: TGTGCCAGCAGCTTACGGGGTCGGAGCAATCAGCCCCAGCATTTT. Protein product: CASSLRGRSNQPQHF.

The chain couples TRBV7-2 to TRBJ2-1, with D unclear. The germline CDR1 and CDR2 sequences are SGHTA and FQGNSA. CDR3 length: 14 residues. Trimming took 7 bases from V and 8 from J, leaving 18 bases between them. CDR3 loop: CASTPGGLSHEQFF. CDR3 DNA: TGTGCCAGCACCCCCGGTGGGCTTTCGCATGAGCAGTTCTTC. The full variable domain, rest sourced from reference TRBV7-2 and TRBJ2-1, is GAGVSQSPSNKVTEKGKDVELRCDPISGHTALYWYRQSLGQGLEFLIYFQGNSAPDKSGLPSDRFSAERTGGSVSTLTIQRTQQEDSAVYLCASTPGGLSHEQFFGPGTRLTVL.